The T cell receptor beta chain under discussion was sequenced for a study of blood T cell repertoires in COVID-19. This clone has a handful of counts. Profiling relied on immunoSEQ multiplex PCR, and the TCRdb table lists in-frame clones only, not all of them. The data contain more than 75,000 clones, 86% of them seen just once; the ten biggest clones take up more than 1%. Trimming took 11 bases from V and 5 from J, leaving 18 bases between them. The CDR3 contains 13 residues. Germline V gives CDR1 SNHLY, CDR2 FYNNEI. The chain uses TRBV2 and TRBJ2-5, with D maybe TRBD1 (5 bases). This TCR was sampled from a man older than 75 with active or convalescent COVID-19. Material for sequencing was peripheral blood. DNA for the CDR3: TGTGCCGGAAGGGCAGGGTCTGGTGAGACCCAGTACTTC. Translation: CAGRAGSGETQYF. The entire variable domain, with the rest obtained from reference TRBV2 and TRBJ2-5, is as follows: EPEVTQTPSHQVTQMGQEVILRCVPISNHLYFYWYRQILGQKVEFLVSFYNNEISEKSEIFDDQFSVERPDGSNFTLKIRSTKLEDSAMYFCAGRAGSGETQYFGPGTRLLVL.